This note documents a single TCR beta chain sequence. Its specificity is unknown. Assay used: immunoSEQ multiplex PCR; TCRdb lists only in-frame clones, some missing. The top ten clones hold around 5.8% of a sample with roughly 300,000 clones, about 88% of them seen once. Specified treatment: approximately 18 received Ad26.COV2.S at low or high dose, single or two shots; about 5 received placebo; per-sample allocation not given. Material that was analyzed had been drawn on day 63 after the first vaccine or placebo injection. Whoever gave the sample was an adult aged 18-55 years in Boston. Vaccination used an Ad26 vector expressing Wuhan-strain SARS-CoV-2 spike. This specimen belongs to a study of Ad26.COV2.S vaccination and SARS-CoV-2 variants. In the study overall: Vaccine-arm donor from the placebo-controlled COV1001 Ad26.COV2.S trial.

General study results and limits: Spike-specific TCR breadth ran higher among vaccine recipients than placebo recipients.

Unmatched junction bases numbered 3, after V lost 3 bases and J lost 3 bases. The CDR3 is 14 amino acids. Germline values: CDR1 SGHDT, CDR2 YYEEEE. The sample was peripheral blood, taken in a trial of Ad26.COV2.S vaccine versus placebo. The rearrangement joins TRBV5-6 to TRBJ2-7; 10 nucleotides align to TRBD1. The sequence came from a person between 18 and 65 years old who received the Ad26.COV2.S COVID-19 vaccine or a placebo. CDR3 DNA: TGTGCCAGCAGCTGGGGGACAGGGGACTACGAGCAGTACTTC. As protein: CASSWGTGDYEQYF.